The T cell receptor beta chain described here comes from a study of T cell responses to AZD1222 COVID-19 vaccine. Measured with immunoSEQ multiplex PCR; TCRdb has only the in-frame clones, and not every one. Of some 110,000 clones in the sample, roughly 86% were seen once. The V gene end was trimmed by 0 bases and the J gene end by 8 bases; junction bases not matched to a gene: 5. The CDR3 consists of 15 residues. The germline gives CDR1 SNHLY, CDR2 FYNNEI. The input for sequencing was peripheral blood, taken 28 days after the second dose of the MenACWY control vaccine. The origin of this receptor is an adult who received the MenACWY meningococcal vaccine as a control. The chain has TRBV2 and TRBJ2-2, with 8 bases fitting TRBD1. The CDR3 protein is CASSEARTGTGELFF. The CDR3 DNA is TGTGCCAGCAGTGAAGCCCGGACAGGGACAGGGGAGCTGTTTTTT.